This T cell receptor beta chain was sequenced in a study of cytomegalovirus exposure and HLA in healthy donors. Whole-study findings and limits: When analyzed later, a missense DCLRE1C variant was found to be linked to TCR beta V- and J-gene trimming. Accurate prediction of most subjects' HLA-A and HLA-B alleles from TCR beta sequences was reported.

The PCR contained 60 Vbeta and 13 Jbeta primers. Authors' data handling: In a later analysis, around 87 million unique TCR beta chains included roughly 11 million shared by two or more donors. The table came from immunoSEQ multiplex PCR; TCRdb's copy has only in-frame clones and leaves some out. V, J and clone size are taken as reported in that table, and D and trimming were inferred from the DNA itself. The sample includes 95,000 to 110,000 clones, roughly 77% of them seen just once. V lost 6 bases and J lost 8, with 16 bases in between. The CDR3 is made up of 13 amino acids. Germline CDR1 and CDR2: SNHLY and FYNNEI. This clone was seen more than once but under ten times. What it recognizes is unknown.

The V and J genes are TRBV2 and TRBJ1-2; D is possibly TRBD1 (5 bases). Sequencing input: PBMCs. The receptor's source is a woman between 18 and 30 years old in good health and CMV-seropositive. The CDR3 sequence: CASRGGVSKGYTF. The CDR3 DNA follows: TGTGCCAGCAGGGGGGGTGTGTCGAAGGGCTACACCTTC.